This TCR beta chain originates from a study of shared clonotypes between healthy human individuals. Study-wide results and caveats: Naive subsets usually exceeded memory subsets in estimated richness. Against clonotypes common to all four donors, non-shared ones had lower generation probabilities. When naive CD4 clonotypes were compared across a few donors, approximately 5% were shared.

On this clone: Antigen: not known.

Methods used by the authors: Junction-only sequences without quality scores came from ImmunoSEQ, so filtering differed. The repertoire was sequenced with immunoSEQ multiplex PCR; TCRdb's copy has only in-frame clones and lacks some. That table supplies the V and J calls and clone size; D and trimming were determined from the DNA. This table holds 2 million to 2.5 million clones, approximately 94% found once. Trimming took 4 bases from V and 0 from J, leaving 11 bases between them. Per germline, CDR1 MGHRA and CDR2 YSYEKL. The CDR3 totals 15 residues. Sequences were obtained from naive CD4+ T cells sorted from blood. Subset denoted: CD45RA+ positively selected. This receptor was obtained from a man between 18 and 29 years old in good health. The gene calls are TRBV4-1 and TRBJ2-3, with D perhaps matching TRBD2 (5 bases). CDR3 in DNA: TGCGCCAGCAGCCCCTCAGCGGAGAGCACAGATACGCAGTATTTT. Its protein is CASSPSAESTDTQYF.